The clone carrying this T cell receptor beta chain has only a few counts. The target antigen is unknown. The data stem from a study of cytomegalovirus exposure and HLA in healthy donors. Regarding the study as a whole: Among TCR sequences, most were rare, though some public TCRs appeared in many donors. Analysis performed later showed TCR beta chains linked to HLA being more clonally expanded than equally common others. The study recorded 150 to 200 TCR beta chains that were cytomegalovirus-associated.

Donors were nominally healthy when sampled, though unrecorded immune exposures were likely. The germline CDR1 and CDR2 sequences are SGDLS and YYNGEE. The CDR3 runs to 15 residues. V was clipped by 0 bases and J by 5 bases; unmatched bases: 2. 60 Vbeta and 13 Jbeta primers were used in PCR. The assay was immunoSEQ multiplex PCR, and TCRdb's table has in-frame clones only and misses some. The sample comprises almost 200,000 clones, 70% to 80% of which are singletons, and under 2% rests with the top ten. The sequenced material came from PBMCs. The chain carries TRBV9 and TRBJ1-4, with 9 bases matching TRBD1. The receptor was derived from a man aged 30-40 years in good health and CMV-seronegative. Written as DNA, the CDR3 is TGTGCCAGCAGCGTAGGAGGACAGGGGAATGAAAAACTGTTTTTT. This gives the protein CASSVGGQGNEKLFF.